This TCR beta chain was observed in a study of T cell responses to AZD1222 COVID-19 vaccine. Study results and caveats: The donor cohort was predominantly white British with a female majority, and clonal diversity may have been underestimated. The study found vaccine-associated CD4 TCRs spanning spike, dominant at 160-218 and 743-854.

Trimming removed 5 bases at V and 5 bases at J, with 13 bases between. This CDR3 is 14 amino acids long. Germline loops: CDR1 MNHEY, CDR2 SMNVEV (reference sequence). TCRdb's copy holds only in-frame clones and misses some; the assay was immunoSEQ multiplex PCR. The table includes about 140,000 clones, around nine tenths detected once. This clone was seen a single time. Its antigen is unidentified. The clonotype comes from an adult in good health. The V and J genes are TRBV27 and TRBJ1-5; maybe TRBD1 (6 bases). The specimen comprised peripheral blood, sampled on day 0 of AZD1222 vaccination. The CDR3 DNA reads as TGTGCCAGCAGTCCACAACAGGGATATCAGCCCCAGCATTTT. Translation: CASSPQQGYQPQHF.